The following is a T cell receptor (beta chain) sequence with its context. These data are taken from a study of blood T cell repertoires in COVID-19. As for the study in general: Samples of COVID-19 (acute and convalescent) were obtained from the United States, Italy and Spain. T cells, B-cell-depleted T cells, or PBMCs provided the cDNA or gDNA that served as material.

The CDR3 has 16 amino acids. Germline V gene data show CDR1 as KGHSH and CDR2 as LQKENI. With 3 bases removed from V and 5 bases from J, the gap between germline ends came to 14 bases. How the authors handled the data: Amplifying reference gene primers gave estimates of nucleated cell counts. Only in-frame clones appear in the TCRdb table, and some are missing; sequencing was by immunoSEQ multiplex PCR. The D gene and trimming were derived from the DNA, and the V and J assignments and clone size from that table. The data contain some 57,000 clones, approximately 86% of them seen just once; the ten biggest clones take up about 0.93%.

The clonotype originates from a man aged 65 to 85 with acute or convalescent COVID-19. V is TRBV18 and J is TRBJ1-6; D uncertain. Sequencing was carried out using peripheral blood. The CDR3 spells CASSPLPDTNNSPLHF. CDR3 DNA sequence: TGTGCCAGCTCACCCCTACCCGACACCAATAATTCACCCCTCCACTTT.